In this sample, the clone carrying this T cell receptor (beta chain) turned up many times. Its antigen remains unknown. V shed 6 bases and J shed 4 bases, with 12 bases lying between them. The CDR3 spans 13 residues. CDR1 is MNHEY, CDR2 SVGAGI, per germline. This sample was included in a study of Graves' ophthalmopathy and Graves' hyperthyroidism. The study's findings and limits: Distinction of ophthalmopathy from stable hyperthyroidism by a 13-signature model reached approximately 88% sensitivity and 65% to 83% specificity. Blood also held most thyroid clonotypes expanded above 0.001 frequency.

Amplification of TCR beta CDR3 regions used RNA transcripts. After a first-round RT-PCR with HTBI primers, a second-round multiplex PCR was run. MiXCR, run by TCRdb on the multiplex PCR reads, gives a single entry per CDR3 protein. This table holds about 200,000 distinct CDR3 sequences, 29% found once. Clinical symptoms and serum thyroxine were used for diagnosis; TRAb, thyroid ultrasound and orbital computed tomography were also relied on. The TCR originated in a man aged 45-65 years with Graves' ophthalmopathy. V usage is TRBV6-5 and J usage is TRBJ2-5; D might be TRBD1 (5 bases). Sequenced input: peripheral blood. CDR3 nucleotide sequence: TGTGCCAGCAGAAGGCAGGGTGGAGAGACCCAGTACTTC. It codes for CASRRQGGETQYF.